The 16 T cell receptor beta chains given below trace back to one sample, sequenced in a study of T cell responses to AZD1222 COVID-19 vaccine. Profiling relied on immunoSEQ multiplex PCR, and the TCRdb table lists in-frame clones only, not all of them. The profile covers more than 80,000 clones, with roughly 87% appearing a single time and around 5.8% taken by the ten largest. The starting material was peripheral blood, obtained on day 0 of AZD1222 vaccination. The receptors were gathered from an adult in good health.

The chain recombines TRBV7-9 with TRBJ2-3, with D possibly TRBD2 on 5 matching bases. Germline assignment: CDR1 SEHNR and CDR2 FQNEAQ (reference sequence). Trimming took off 1 base at V and 2 bases at J, with 10 bases between the two ends. The CDR3 sequence is 15 residues long. This CDR3 reads CASSLGNSVTDTQYF. The CDR3, as DNA: TGTGCCAGCAGCTTAGGAAATAGCGTCACAGATACGCAGTATTTT. Combining the CDR3 with reference TRBV7-9 and TRBJ2-3 gives the whole variable domain DTGVSQNPRHKITKRGQNVTFRCDPISEHNRLYWYRQTLGQGPEFLTYFQNEAQLEKSRLLSDRFSAERPKGSFSTLEIQRTEQGDSAMYLCASSLGNSVTDTQYFGPGTRLTVL.

In DNA, the CDR3 is TGTGCCAGCAGAACTCCGGGGCAGGGGCGAAGCTATGGCTACACCTTC. Protein product: CASRTPGQGRSYGYTF. The chain carries TRBV27 and TRBJ1-2, with D tentatively TRBD1 (6 bases). Trimming shortened V by 6 bases and J by 4 bases, and 21 bases separated the two germline ends. CDR1 MNHEY and CDR2 SMNVEV come from the germline V gene (reference sequence). The CDR3 sequence is 16 residues long.

The J gene is TRBJ1-5, the V gene TRBV5-5, with TRBD1 matching over 10 bases. The CDR3 contains 16 residues. Per the germline V gene, CDR1 is SGHKS and CDR2 is YYEKEE (reference sequence). Unmatched junction bases numbered 3, after V lost 2 bases and J lost 1 base. For the CDR3, the DNA is TGTGCCAGCAGCTTCGGACAGGGGGAAAGCAATCAGCCCCAGCATTTT. Its translation is CASSFGQGESNQPQHF.

This clone was seen a few times. The rearrangement uses TRBV3-1 (or the pseudogene TRBV3-2) and TRBJ1-3, with D tentatively TRBD1 (6 bases). The germline V gene has CDR1 LGHDT and CDR2 YNNKEL (reference sequence). Trimming left V 4 bases short and J 4 bases short, with 14 bases between. This CDR3 spans 15 amino acids. The CDR3 DNA reads TGTGCCAGCAGCCCTCGTGGGGGCCACGGAAACACCATATATTTT. Its protein product is CASSPRGGHGNTIYF.

This clone was observed a handful of times. V and J are TRBV4-3 and TRBJ2-7; 9 bases agree with TRBD2. CDR1 is LGHNA and CDR2 is YSLEER in the germline V gene. The CDR3 is made up of 18 amino acids. J was trimmed by 2 bases and V by 4 bases; bases with no gene match: 15. CDR3 protein: CASSRKFPGTSRTYEQYF. The CDR3 nucleotides are TGCGCCAGCAGCCGGAAATTTCCAGGGACTAGCAGAACCTACGAGCAGTACTTC.

The rearrangement uses TRBV4-2 and TRBJ2-1; 7 bases fit TRBD2. The CDR3 consists of 14 residues. CDR1 and CDR2 from the germline V gene are LGHNA and YNFKEQ. The V gene end was trimmed by 4 bases and the J gene end by 4 bases; junction bases not matched to a gene: 4. The CDR3 protein is CASSPSGEYNEQFF. Written as DNA, the CDR3 is TGTGCCAGCAGCCCAAGCGGGGAGTACAATGAGCAGTTCTTC.

CDR3 DNA: TGTGCCAGCAGCTTCCCCAACACCGGGGAGCTGTTTTTT. Its translation is CASSFPNTGELFF. The J gene is TRBJ2-2, the V gene TRBV11-2, with D unclear. The V end was cut by 3 bases, the J end by 2 bases, with 4 bases between. The germline V gene encodes CDR1 SGHAT and CDR2 FQNNGV. There are 13 residues in the CDR3.

CDR3 protein: CASSTQREGTDTQYF. In DNA, the CDR3 is TGTGCCAGCAGTACCCAGCGGGAGGGCACAGATACGCAGTATTTT. The chain recombines TRBV6-6 with TRBJ2-3; 9 bases align to TRBD2. Trimming at V came to 5 bases and at J to 1 base, leaving 4 bases not matched to a gene. Germline CDR1 reads MNHNY; CDR2 reads SVGAGI (reference sequence). The CDR3 is made up of 15 amino acids.

The chain recombines TRBV7-8 with TRBJ2-1; 9 nucleotides align to TRBD1. This CDR3 has 18 residues. The V gene's germline CDR1 is SGHVS and CDR2 FQNEAQ. V lost 1 base to trimming and J lost 0 bases; unmatched junction nucleotides: 7. The CDR3 here is CASSLDRGLDSSYNEQFF. CDR3 bases: TGTGCCAGCAGCTTAGACAGGGGGCTCGATAGCTCCTACAATGAGCAGTTCTTC.

The chain uses TRBV29-1 and TRBJ1-2; D may be TRBD1 (6 bases). The V end lost 7 bases, the J end lost 7 bases, and 19 bases lay between the germline ends. The CDR3 is 13 amino acids. CDR1 and CDR2 from the germline V gene are SQVTM and ANQGSEA. CDR3 sequence reads: CSAVGGRAGGYTF. CDR3 nucleotides: TGCAGCGCCGTGGGGGGCAGGGCCGGTGGCTACACCTTC.

This clone was seen more than once but under ten times. This sequence joins TRBV7-2 and TRBJ1-2; 7 bases line up with TRBD1. V trimming: 0 bases; J trimming: 5 bases; junction bases outside the gene matches: 0. Germline CDR1 SGHTA, CDR2 FQGNSA. The CDR3 length is 13 residues. The CDR3 here is CASSLAGQYGYTF. DNA of the CDR3: TGTGCCAGCAGCTTAGCGGGACAGTATGGCTACACCTTC.

V gene TRBV5-1 combines with J gene TRBJ1-2, with 7 bases matching TRBD1. CDR3 length: 15 amino acids. Per the germline V gene, CDR1 is SGHRS and CDR2 is YFSETQ. Trimming cost V 0 bases and J 1 base; bases outside gene matches: 3. CDR3 protein: CASSLETGVNYGYTF. The CDR3 coding sequence is TGCGCCAGCAGCTTGGAAACAGGGGTTAACTATGGCTACACCTTC.

The CDR3 reads CASSPLLSDREWLTGELFF. In DNA, the CDR3 is TGTGCCAGCAGTCCCCTACTCTCGGACAGGGAGTGGTTAACCGGGGAGCTGTTTTTT. The rearrangement uses TRBV28 and TRBJ2-2, with TRBD1 matching 8 bases. V shed 5 bases, J shed 5 bases, and the junction held 19 bases outside the gene matches. The CDR3 consists of 19 residues. Germline lookup yields CDR1 MDHEN and CDR2 SYDVKM.

The chain employs TRBV27 and TRBJ2-6; no clear D gene. The germline CDR1 and CDR2 sequences are MNHEY and SMNVEV (reference sequence). The CDR3 spans 13 residues. Trimming stripped 5 bases from V and 0 bases from J, with 2 bases between. CDR3 nucleotide sequence: TGTGCCAGCAGTCGCTCTGGGGCCAACGTCCTGACTTTC. Protein: CASSRSGANVLTF.

The chain links TRBV4-3 to TRBJ1-1, with TRBD1 as a possible D gene (5 bases). The CDR3 length is 15 residues. Germline values: CDR1 LGHNA, CDR2 YSLEER. V was shortened by 1 base and J by 1 base, with 10 bases between the two germline ends. CDR3 DNA: TGCGCCAGCAGCCAAGGGGGCTTTTCGAACACTGAAGCTTTCTTT. Translation: CASSQGGFSNTEAFF.

This clone was picked up a small number of times. Other DNA sequences in this specimen translate into the identical CDR3. This sequence joins TRBV19 and TRBJ2-1, with TRBD1 matching over 7 bases. Trimming took 5 bases from V and 7 from J; bases not matched to a gene: 5. This CDR3 has 13 amino acids. Germline V gene lookup returns CDR1 LNHDA and CDR2 SQIVND (reference sequence). CDR3 in DNA: TGTGCCAGTAGTCGGACAGGTTGGAATGAGCAGTTCTTC. Translation gives CASSRTGWNEQFF.